This T cell receptor (beta chain) came from a study of blood T cell repertoires in COVID-19. Background on the study: Donors in the United States, Italy and Spain gave samples during acute or convalescent COVID-19.

Repertoires were generated with immunoSEQ multiplex PCR, while TCRdb's copy carries only in-frame clones and drops some. The sample lists around 190,000 clones; over 75% were seen once. Germline assignment: CDR1 SGHDT and CDR2 YYEEEE. J was trimmed by 7 bases and V by 0 bases; bases with no gene match: 6. This CDR3 spans 15 amino acids. Sequenced input: peripheral blood. The V call is TRBV5-6, the J call TRBJ1-4; 7 bases agree with TRBD1. The TCR originated in a man in his fifties or sixties with COVID-19, enrolled during active disease. DNA of the CDR3: TGTGCCAGCAGCTTGGGGGGACAGCATGGTGAAAAACTGTTTTTT. Its translation is CASSLGGQHGEKLFF.